This is a list of T cell receptor beta chains from one sample in a study of cytomegalovirus exposure and HLA in healthy donors. Libraries were prepared by immunoSEQ multiplex PCR; TCRdb keeps only in-frame clonotypes and omits some of them. This sample contains some 130,000 clones. The material sequenced was PBMCs. These receptors came from a woman aged 40 to 50 in good health and CMV-seronegative. CDR3s include the opening cysteine and the closing phenylalanine or tryptophan. D genes are given only for firm matches.

v_gene: TRBV19; d_gene: TRBD1; j_gene: TRBJ1-1; CDR3nt: TGTGCCAGTAGTATAGCCGTTGGACAGGCCCGGACTGAAGCTTTCTTT; CDR3aa: CASSIAVGQARTEAFF
v_gene: TRBV10-3; d_gene: TRBD1; j_gene: TRBJ1-6; CDR3nt: TGTGCCATCAGGCCCGGGACAGGGGATTCACCCCTCCACTTT; CDR3aa: CAIRPGTGDSPLHF
v_gene: TRBV6-5; d_gene: -; j_gene: TRBJ2-5; CDR3nt: TGTGCCAGCAGTCAGGGGCTAGCGGACGAAGAGACCCAGTACTTC; CDR3aa: CASSQGLADEETQYF
v_gene: TRBV9; d_gene: -; j_gene: TRBJ2-5; CDR3nt: TGTGCCAGCAGCCTCGCGGGATGGGAGACCCAGTACTTC; CDR3aa: CASSLAGWETQYF
v_gene: TRBV7-9; d_gene: -; j_gene: TRBJ1-1; CDR3nt: TGTGCCAGCAGCCTCGAAGAGATGACTGAAGCTTTCTTT; CDR3aa: CASSLEEMTEAFF
v_gene: TRBV7-9; d_gene: -; j_gene: TRBJ2-7; CDR3nt: TGTGCCAGCAGCTACGACAGGAAGATATCCTACGAGCAGTACTTC; CDR3aa: CASSYDRKISYEQYF
v_gene: TRBV6-4; d_gene: TRBD2; j_gene: TRBJ2-3; CDR3nt: TGTGCCAGCACCTTTATAATCCTAGCGGGGGCGTTCACAGATACGCAGTATTTT; CDR3aa: CASTFIILAGAFTDTQYF
v_gene: TRBV28; d_gene: -; j_gene: TRBJ1-2; CDR3nt: TGTGCCAGCAGTTTCTCGGGCGGGCGAACCTTC; CDR3aa: CASSFSGGRTF
v_gene: TRBV28; d_gene: -; j_gene: TRBJ1-4; CDR3nt: TGTGCCAGCAGCCCGGCGGGAGGTAGAGCTAATGAAAAACTGTTTTTT; CDR3aa: CASSPAGGRANEKLFF
v_gene: TRBV29-1; d_gene: TRBD1; j_gene: TRBJ1-3; CDR3nt: TGCAGCGCCCAGACAGGGAACGGAAACACCATATATTTT; CDR3aa: CSAQTGNGNTIYF
v_gene: TRBV6-5; d_gene: -; j_gene: TRBJ1-1; CDR3nt: TGTGCCAGCAGGTCGAGGGGGGGCACTGAAGCTTTCTTT; CDR3aa: CASRSRGGTEAFF
v_gene: TRBV7-8; d_gene: TRBD1; j_gene: TRBJ2-6; CDR3nt: TGTGCCAGCAGCTTAACAGGGGGCTCTGGGGCCAACGTCCTGACTTTC; CDR3aa: CASSLTGGSGANVLTF
v_gene: TRBV28; d_gene: TRBD1; j_gene: TRBJ1-1; CDR3nt: TGTGCCAGCAGTTCCCGGGACAGGGACAACACTGAAGCTTTCTTT; CDR3aa: CASSSRDRDNTEAFF
v_gene: TRBV5-5; d_gene: -; j_gene: TRBJ1-2; CDR3nt: TGTGCCAGCAGCCCTTGGGTTGGGGAGGGCTACACCTTC; CDR3aa: CASSPWVGEGYTF
v_gene: TRBV2; d_gene: TRBD2; j_gene: TRBJ2-5; CDR3nt: TGTGCCAGCAGTGTAGCGGGGGGGCCCACCCAGTACTTC; CDR3aa: CASSVAGGPTQYF
v_gene: TRBV7-2; d_gene: -; j_gene: TRBJ2-2; CDR3nt: TGTGCCAGCAGCCCCAAGGCACTAGAACCCGGGGAGCTGTTTTTT; CDR3aa: CASSPKALEPGELFF
v_gene: TRBV25-1; d_gene: -; j_gene: TRBJ1-1; CDR3nt: TGTGCCAGCAGTGAATTCGAGGGAGGTGAAGCTTTCTTT; CDR3aa: CASSEFEGGEAFF
v_gene: TRBV7-6; d_gene: TRBD1; j_gene: TRBJ1-1; CDR3nt: TGTGCCAGCAGCTTAGGACAGGGATTGAACACTGAAGCTTTCTTT; CDR3aa: CASSLGQGLNTEAFF
v_gene: TRBV6-5; d_gene: TRBD2; j_gene: TRBJ2-4; CDR3nt: TGTGCCAGCAGTTACCCGGCGGGGGGGGTTCAGTACTTC; CDR3aa: CASSYPAGGVQYF
v_gene: TRBV4-3; d_gene: -; j_gene: TRBJ2-2; CDR3nt: TGCGCCAGCAGCCCGACTCAGGGGTTGGCCGGGGAGCTGTTTTTT; CDR3aa: CASSPTQGLAGELFF
v_gene: TRBV6-5; d_gene: -; j_gene: TRBJ1-1; CDR3nt: TGTGCCAGCAGCCGCGCAGGGGTGAACACTGAAGCTTTCTTT; CDR3aa: CASSRAGVNTEAFF
v_gene: TRBV4-3; d_gene: -; j_gene: TRBJ2-1; CDR3nt: TGCGCCAGCAGCCAGAGGAATGGTCTCAATGAGCAGTTCTTC; CDR3aa: CASSQRNGLNEQFF
v_gene: TRBV14; d_gene: TRBD1; j_gene: TRBJ2-3; CDR3nt: TGTGCCAGCAGCCAAGAATTAGGGGACAGGGTTGCAGATACGCAGTATTTT; CDR3aa: CASSQELGDRVADTQYF
v_gene: TRBV28; d_gene: TRBD2; j_gene: TRBJ2-1; CDR3nt: TGTGCCAGCGACCGTACGGGACTAGCGGGGGCCATCTCCTACAATGAGCAGTTCTTC; CDR3aa: CASDRTGLAGAISYNEQFF
v_gene: TRBV27; d_gene: -; j_gene: TRBJ1-6; CDR3nt: TGTGCCAGCAGTTTATCCGGCGGATCCTATAATTCACCCCTCCACTTT; CDR3aa: CASSLSGGSYNSPLHF
v_gene: TRBV7-2; d_gene: -; j_gene: TRBJ1-2; CDR3nt: TGTGCCAGCAGCTACCGGGACAATTTTTATCACTTC; CDR3aa: CASSYRDNFYHF
v_gene: TRBV11-2; d_gene: -; j_gene: TRBJ1-2; CDR3nt: TGTGCCAGCAGCTTAGATGGGGCGCCGGACTATGGCTACACCTTC; CDR3aa: CASSLDGAPDYGYTF
v_gene: TRBV7-2; d_gene: TRBD1; j_gene: TRBJ2-7; CDR3nt: TGTGCCAGCAGCGTCTCCGGGACAGGGGTTATCAAGCAGTACTTC; CDR3aa: CASSVSGTGVIKQYF
v_gene: TRBV7-3; d_gene: -; j_gene: TRBJ1-3; CDR3nt: TGTGCCAGCAGCTTAAGGTTGCGGCAGTGGATGCCTCTAGGTACTGGAAACACCATATATTTT; CDR3aa: CASSLRLRQWMPLGTGNTIYF
v_gene: TRBV11-1; d_gene: -; j_gene: TRBJ2-1; CDR3nt: TGTGCCAGCAGCCGGACACGTGAGCAGCTCTTC; CDR3aa: CASSRTREQLF
v_gene: TRBV9; d_gene: TRBD1; j_gene: TRBJ1-5; CDR3nt: TGTGCCAGCAGCTCATCCCCGGGACAGGGTTTGGGCAATCAGCCCCAGCATTTT; CDR3aa: CASSSSPGQGLGNQPQHF
v_gene: TRBV11-2; d_gene: -; j_gene: TRBJ1-6; CDR3nt: TGTGCCAGCAGCTTACAGGGCCTCTATAATTCACCCCTCCACTTT; CDR3aa: CASSLQGLYNSPLHF
v_gene: TRBV4-3; d_gene: TRBD1; j_gene: TRBJ2-3; CDR3nt: TGCGCCAGCAGCCAAGATTTGAGCAGGGACAGGGTGTCAGATACGCAGTATTTT; CDR3aa: CASSQDLSRDRVSDTQYF
v_gene: TRBV27; d_gene: TRBD1; j_gene: TRBJ1-5; CDR3nt: TGTGCCAGCTCAGCGGAGACAGGGAGTCAGCCCCAGCATTTT; CDR3aa: CASSAETGSQPQHF
v_gene: TRBV28; d_gene: -; j_gene: TRBJ1-1; CDR3nt: TGTGCCAGCAGTTCCTCCTACTTGGCTTTCTTT; CDR3aa: CASSSSYLAFF
v_gene: TRBV6-5; d_gene: TRBD1; j_gene: TRBJ2-7; CDR3nt: TGTGCCAGCAGCCGTCCGGGACAGGGAACCTACGAGCAGTACTTC; CDR3aa: CASSRPGQGTYEQYF
v_gene: TRBV7-3; d_gene: -; j_gene: TRBJ2-6; CDR3nt: TGTGCCAGCAGCCCCACCCGGGGAAGAGGGAACGGGGCCAACGTCCTGACTTTC; CDR3aa: CASSPTRGRGNGANVLTF
v_gene: TRBV7-2; d_gene: TRBD1; j_gene: TRBJ1-3; CDR3nt: TGTGCCAGCAGCTTGAGAGGTACAGGGGCTGGAAACACCATATATTTT; CDR3aa: CASSLRGTGAGNTIYF
v_gene: TRBV14; d_gene: TRBD1; j_gene: TRBJ1-1; CDR3nt: TGTGCCAGCAGCCAAAGGGGGCATACTGAAGCTTTCTTT; CDR3aa: CASSQRGHTEAFF
v_gene: TRBV6-6; d_gene: TRBD1; j_gene: TRBJ1-2; CDR3nt: TGTGCCAGCAGCGGAGGACAGGGATATGGCTACACCTTC; CDR3aa: CASSGGQGYGYTF
v_gene: TRBV5-1; d_gene: -; j_gene: TRBJ2-3; CDR3nt: TGCGCCAGCAGCTTTTTTATCCGTTCCAGCGGTAGCACAGATACGCAGTATTTT; CDR3aa: CASSFFIRSSGSTDTQYF
v_gene: TRBV5-1; d_gene: TRBD1; j_gene: TRBJ2-7; CDR3nt: TGCGCCAGCAACGGACAGGCCTCCTACGAGCAGTACTTC; CDR3aa: CASNGQASYEQYF
v_gene: TRBV5-1; d_gene: -; j_gene: TRBJ2-7; CDR3nt: TGCGCCAGCAGCATAGACTACGAGCAGTACTTC; CDR3aa: CASSIDYEQYF
v_gene: TRBV4-2; d_gene: TRBD1; j_gene: TRBJ1-4; CDR3nt: TGTGCCAGCAGTCCAGCACAGGGGAGCCATGAAAAACTGTTTTTT; CDR3aa: CASSPAQGSHEKLFF
v_gene: TRBV6-5; d_gene: -; j_gene: TRBJ1-2; CDR3nt: TGTGCCAGCAGTTACTCGAGGGTTGGCTACACCTTC; CDR3aa: CASSYSRVGYTF
v_gene: TRBV27; d_gene: -; j_gene: TRBJ2-2; CDR3nt: TGTGCCAGCAGTTGGTCGTGGAGGGAGCCGCTGTTTTTT; CDR3aa: CASSWSWREPLFF
v_gene: TRBV7-2; d_gene: -; j_gene: TRBJ1-3; CDR3nt: TGTGCCAGCAGCCAAGGACAGTTCTCTGGAAACACCATATATTTT; CDR3aa: CASSQGQFSGNTIYF
v_gene: TRBV2; d_gene: -; j_gene: TRBJ2-5; CDR3nt: TGTGCCAGCAGTGAAACCAGGCAAGAGACCCAGTACTTC; CDR3aa: CASSETRQETQYF
v_gene: TRBV29-1; d_gene: -; j_gene: TRBJ2-7; CDR3nt: TGCAGCGTTGAAGATCGCGACATACCCTACGAGCAGTACTTC; CDR3aa: CSVEDRDIPYEQYF
v_gene: TRBV25-1; d_gene: -; j_gene: TRBJ1-6; CDR3nt: TGTGCCAGCAGTGAACCAATTGAGGAATCCCTCCACTTT; CDR3aa: CASSEPIEESLHF
v_gene: TRBV27; d_gene: -; j_gene: TRBJ1-1; CDR3nt: TGTGCCAGCAGTCCGGGTGGGACTGAAGCTTTCTTT; CDR3aa: CASSPGGTEAFF
v_gene: TRBV6-5; d_gene: TRBD1; j_gene: TRBJ2-1; CDR3nt: TGTGCCAGCGGTAGACAGGGGGCGTACAATGAGCAGTTCTTC; CDR3aa: CASGRQGAYNEQFF
v_gene: TRBV18; d_gene: -; j_gene: TRBJ2-5; CDR3nt: TGTGCCAGCTCACGGGAGAGCAAAGAGACCCAGTACTTC; CDR3aa: CASSRESKETQYF
v_gene: TRBV4-2; d_gene: TRBD2; j_gene: TRBJ2-1; CDR3nt: TGTGCCAGCAGCCAGACCCCCGGGGGGGGCGGGAATGAGCAGTTCTTC; CDR3aa: CASSQTPGGGGNEQFF